One sample yielded the 5 T cell receptor beta chains listed below, sequenced in a study of T cell repertoires in cytomegalovirus infection. Each CDR3 protein gets one entry after TCRdb re-called the reads with MiXCR. This sample has roughly 500,000 distinct CDR3 sequences, with 30% to 40% found just once. The antigens for these receptors are not known. Source: cultured PBMCs, taken from culture after CMV antigen stimulation. The source is a human donor in good health (CMV status not recorded). Some clones in this sample may be carry-over from other donors' samples.

CDR3 protein: CSVSQNNYGYTF. CDR3 sequence (DNA): TGCAGTGTTTCCCAGAATAACTATGGCTACACCTTC. The chain employs TRBV20-1 and TRBJ1-2, with D uncertain. V lost 7 bases and J 1 base, leaving 10 bases between the germline ends. The CDR3 covers 12 residues. CDR1 and CDR2 from the germline V gene are DFQATT and SNEGSKA (reference sequence).

Only a few counts were recorded for this clonotype. The rearrangement links TRBV5-1 to TRBJ2-1, with D hard to call. Germline assignment: CDR1 SGHRS and CDR2 YFSETQ. The length of the CDR3 is 18 residues. The V and J ends lost 0 bases and 0 bases respectively, with 16 bases between them. The CDR3 sequence: CASSLAFRYESSYNEQFF. Here the CDR3 DNA reads TGCGCCAGCAGCTTGGCCTTTCGGTACGAGAGCTCCTACAATGAGCAGTTCTTC.

The CDR3 loop reads CASSQKRDRVPYEQYF. The CDR3 DNA is TGCGCCAGCAGCCAAAAACGTGACAGGGTTCCCTACGAGCAGTACTTC. The chain couples TRBV4-1 to TRBJ2-7, with 7 bases that match TRBD1. This CDR3 region has 16 residues. In germline, CDR1 is MGHRA, CDR2 YSYEKL. V gave up 2 bases and J gave up 2 bases; unmatched junction bases: 9.

The chain couples TRBV19 to TRBJ1-5, with 7 bases fitting TRBD1. Germline V gene data show CDR1 as LNHDA and CDR2 as SQIVND (reference sequence). The length of the CDR3 is 13 residues. V shed 4 bases and J 6 bases; nucleotides not matched to a gene: 3. In DNA form, the CDR3 reads TGTGCCAGTAGTACGGACAGGAGTCAGCCCCAGCATTTT. This gives the protein CASSTDRSQPQHF.

The chain recombines TRBV3-1 with TRBJ2-3; D perhaps matches TRBD2 (9 bases). Deletions cut 8 bases from V and 6 bases from J, with 36 bases between. This CDR3 contains 20 residues. Germline CDR1 reads LGHDT; CDR2 reads YNNKEL (reference sequence). Here the CDR3 DNA reads TGTGCCAGCCAGACAGCGGACAGGGAGAAGGAGAGCGGGAGGCGGGATACGCAGTATTTT. Its translation: CASQTADREKESGRRDTQYF.